These 27 T cell receptor beta chains were sequenced from one sample in a study of radiotherapy plus CTLA-4 blockade in lung cancer. Sequencing used immunoSEQ multiplex PCR; TCRdb keeps in-frame clones, though not all of them. The table has about 49,000 clones, more than 75% seen once; the top ten hold about 27%. The sequencing here drew on peripheral blood, taken from a patient treated with radiotherapy plus ipilimumab. The receptors were gathered from a human donor with non-small cell lung cancer whose response to radiotherapy plus ipilimumab could not be evaluated.

This chain uses TRBV30 with TRBJ2-5; a possible D gene is TRBD1 (6 bases). V dropped 0 bases and J dropped 5 bases, with 10 bases sitting between them. Germline lookup yields CDR1 GTSNPN and CDR2 SVGIG (reference sequence). The CDR3 is made up of 13 amino acids. Written as DNA, the CDR3 is TGTGCCTGGAGTGTTACAGGGTGGGAGACCCAGTACTTC. Amino acid sequence: CAWSVTGWETQYF. The variable domain in full, with the rest retrieved from reference TRBV30 and TRBJ2-5, is SQTIHQWPATLVQPVGSPLSLECTVEGTSNPNLYWYRQAAGRGLQLLFYSVGIGQISSEVPQNLSASRPQDRQFILSSKKLLLSDSGFYLCAWSVTGWETQYFGPGTRLLVL.

The J gene is TRBJ1-5, the V gene TRBV9; D remains ambiguous. V shed 3 bases and J shed 5 bases, with 15 bases lying between them. In germline, CDR1 is SGDLS, CDR2 YYNGEE. The CDR3 covers 15 residues. The CDR3 is CASSGGGQVHQPQHF. CDR3 DNA sequence: TGTGCCAGCAGCGGCGGAGGGCAGGTTCATCAGCCCCAGCATTTT.

The V and J genes are TRBV19 and TRBJ1-1; 7 bases are a match to TRBD1. V dropped 5 bases and J dropped 6; count of bases not matched to a gene: 9. Germline V gene data show CDR1 as LNHDA and CDR2 as SQIVND (reference sequence). This CDR3 contains 14 residues. CDR3 loop: CASSGLQGIAEAFF. The CDR3 bases are TGTGCCAGTAGTGGTTTACAGGGGATCGCTGAAGCTTTCTTT.

This sequence joins TRBV19 and TRBJ1-1, with D possibly TRBD1 on 5 matching bases. From germline, CDR1 is LNHDA and CDR2 SQIVND (reference sequence). This CDR3 has 14 amino acids. V was cut by 4 bases and J by 0 bases, with 9 bases left in between. The chain's CDR3 is CASSTGTLNTEAFF. In DNA, the CDR3 is TGTGCCAGTAGTACAGGGACTCTGAACACTGAAGCTTTCTTT.

The V and J genes are TRBV4-3 and TRBJ1-1, with 7 bases identical to TRBD1. V lost 5 bases to trimming and J lost 1 base; unmatched junction nucleotides: 19. Germline V CDR1 and CDR2: LGHNA, YSLEER. This CDR3 has 19 amino acids. CDR3 sequence reads: CASSDGTQGQYHRNTEAFF. Here the CDR3 DNA reads TGCGCCAGCAGCGACGGGACCCAGGGACAGTATCACCGGAACACTGAAGCTTTCTTT.

This chain uses TRBV30 with TRBJ1-3; D is unclear. The CDR3 loop spans 14 amino acids. The germline V and J ends were trimmed by 3 bases and 4 bases, with 13 bases remaining between them. Looked up from germline, CDR1 is GTSNPN and CDR2 is SVGIG (reference sequence). The DNA for the CDR3 is TGTGCCTGGAGCAGACTGGAGCCGGGAAACACCATATATTTT. Its protein product is CAWSRLEPGNTIYF.

The V and J genes are TRBV4-3 and TRBJ1-4; no reliable D call. V was pared by 1 base and J by 5 bases, with 8 bases between. The CDR3 length is 14 residues. Germline CDR1 and CDR2: LGHNA and YSLEER. CDR3 residues: CASSQVGSNEKLFF. The CDR3 nucleotides read TGCGCCAGCAGCCAAGTGGGTAGCAATGAAAAACTGTTTTTT.

This clone was observed once. CDR3 bases: TGTGCCAGCACTGCGGACCCAGGGTATGGCTACACCTTC. Translating it yields CASTADPGYGYTF. The chain employs TRBV7-9 and TRBJ1-2; weak D call: TRBD1 (5 bases). The CDR3 is 13 amino acids. Trimming pared 7 bases from V and 5 bases from J, leaving 14 bases between. Germline CDR1 and CDR2: SEHNR and FQNEAQ (reference sequence).

J is TRBJ1-2 and V is TRBV27, with TRBD1 matching over 9 bases. This CDR3 has 16 amino acids. CDR1 MNHEY and CDR2 SMNVEV come from the germline V gene (reference sequence). Germline trimming cut 3 bases from V and 8 bases from J; bases unmatched to any gene: 13. This CDR3 reads CASSFYAPQGAEGYTF. DNA for the CDR3: TGTGCCAGCAGTTTCTACGCACCACAGGGGGCGGAGGGCTACACCTTC.

This clone appeared once. This chain connects TRBV7-8 to TRBJ1-1; TRBD1 matches 8 bases. This CDR3 is 16 amino acids long. Germline V gene data show CDR1 as SGHVS and CDR2 as FQNEAQ. J lost 0 bases, V lost 1 base, and 4 bases had no gene match. The CDR3 DNA reads TGTGCCAGCAGCTTAGTGGACAGGGTTCTGAACACTGAAGCTTTCTTT. It encodes CASSLVDRVLNTEAFF. Combining the CDR3 with reference TRBV7-8 and TRBJ1-1 gives the whole variable domain GAGVSQSPRYKVAKRGQDVALRCDPISGHVSLFWYQQALGQGPEFLTYFQNEAQLDKSGLPSDRFFAERPEGSVSTLKIQRTQQEDSAVYLCASSLVDRVLNTEAFFGQGTRLTVV.

The DNA of the CDR3 is TGTGCCAGTACGAAGGGGACTAGCGGGAGGGCCGCAGGGAATGAGCAGTTCTTC. It specifies CASTKGTSGRAAGNEQFF. V gene TRBV19 combines with J gene TRBJ2-1, with 16 bases fitting TRBD2. V was clipped by 7 bases and J by 7 bases; unmatched bases: 13. This CDR3 is 18 amino acids long. Germline-derived CDR1 and CDR2 are LNHDA and SQIVND (reference sequence).

The chain joins TRBV7-8 to TRBJ2-3; 8 nucleotides line up with TRBD2. Germline CDR1 SGHVS, CDR2 FQNEAQ. V lost 0 bases, J lost 4 bases, and 9 bases stayed unmatched. This CDR3 has 17 residues. The CDR3 nucleotides read TGTGCCAGCAGCTTAGCGACGGGGGGGGGTAAGCCAGATACGCAGTATTTT. Its protein product is CASSLATGGGKPDTQYF.

This sequence joins TRBV6-6 and TRBJ1-1; D gene uncertain. Germline CDR1 and CDR2: MNHNY and SVGAGI (reference sequence). The CDR3 totals 15 residues. Trimming cost V 7 bases and J 0 bases, with 15 bases left between them. CDR3 nucleotide sequence: TGTGCCAGCACCGAAAACGGCGGTTTGAACACTGAAGCTTTCTTT. This encodes CASTENGGLNTEAFF.

The chain has TRBV19 and TRBJ2-3, with D hard to call. The ends were cut back, 1 base at V and 0 bases at J, with 8 bases in the middle. Germline V gene data show CDR1 as LNHDA and CDR2 as SQIVND (reference sequence). The CDR3 length is 15 residues. The CDR3 here is CASSIVWASTDTQYF. As DNA, the CDR3 is TGTGCCAGTAGTATAGTGTGGGCGAGCACAGATACGCAGTATTTT.

V and J are TRBV7-2 and TRBJ1-3; weak D call: TRBD1 (6 bases). Deletions cut 1 base from V and 2 bases from J, with 18 bases between. The germline V gene encodes CDR1 SGHTA and CDR2 FQGNSA. The CDR3 spans 18 residues. DNA of the CDR3: TGTGCCAGCAGCTTAGGGGGTGGCAGGGGTTTGGCTGGAAACACCATATATTTT. It encodes CASSLGGGRGLAGNTIYF.

V is TRBV6-5 and J is TRBJ1-1, with D uncertain. The V gene lost 7 bases and the J gene lost 2 bases, with 8 bases spanning the gap. Germline CDR1 reads MNHEY; CDR2 reads SVGAGI. The CDR3 spans 12 residues. The CDR3 here is CASMSVNTEAFF. In nucleotides, the CDR3 is TGTGCCAGCATGAGTGTAAACACTGAAGCTTTCTTT.

The rearrangement uses TRBV28 and TRBJ1-5; the D gene is possibly TRBD1 (5 bases). There are 14 residues in the CDR3. Germline values: CDR1 MDHEN, CDR2 SYDVKM. V lost 3 bases, J lost 6 bases, and 12 bases lay in between. Here the CDR3 reads CASSFGRVGQPQHF. As DNA, the CDR3 is TGTGCCAGCAGTTTCGGCAGGGTGGGTCAGCCCCAGCATTTT. The full variable domain, in which reference TRBV28 and TRBJ1-5 provide the parts outside the CDR3, is DVKVTQSSRYLVKRTGEKVFLECVQDMDHENMFWYRQDPGLGLRLIYFSYDVKMKEKGDIPEGYSVSREKKERFSLILESASTNQTSMYLCASSFGRVGQPQHFGDGTRLSIL.

This clone was detected a few times. The chain carries TRBV10-1 and TRBJ2-7; possibly TRBD1 for D (5 bases). The ends were cut back, 0 bases at V and 5 bases at J, with 8 bases in the middle. This CDR3 spans 13 amino acids. Germline assignment: CDR1 WNHNN and CDR2 SYGVQD (reference sequence). The CDR3 protein is CASSESKGNEQYF. As DNA, the CDR3 is TGCGCCAGCAGTGAGTCCAAGGGGAACGAGCAGTACTTC.

The chain combines TRBV5-8 with TRBJ1-1; unclear D gene. V was cut by 1 base and J by 4 bases, with 17 bases left in between. CDR1 is SGHTS and CDR2 is YDEGEE in the germline V gene. The CDR3 has 16 residues. The DNA of the CDR3 is TGTGCCAGCAGCTTGATCCTGCCAGAGTGGAGCACTGAAGCTTTCTTT. It codes for CASSLILPEWSTEAFF.

CDR3 sequence (DNA): TGTGCCAGTAGTGCGACAGGGACCTACAATGAGCAGTTCTTC. Amino acid sequence: CASSATGTYNEQFF. The chain couples TRBV19 to TRBJ2-1, with 7 bases fitting TRBD1. V trimming: 5 bases; J trimming: 2 bases; junction bases outside the gene matches: 3. This CDR3 spans 14 amino acids. Germline CDR1 is LNHDA and CDR2 is SQIVND (reference sequence).

The CDR3 loop is CASTPQIKETQYF. The CDR3 DNA reads TGTGCCAGCACCCCGCAGATAAAAGAGACCCAGTACTTC. V gene TRBV21-1 combines with J gene TRBJ2-5; TRBD1 reflects the table's D call only, with no check against the DNA. TRBV21-1 is labeled a pseudogene. The CDR3 is 13 residues long.

The J gene is TRBJ2-1, the V gene TRBV5-1, with 7 positions matching TRBD1. Germline CDR1 reads SGHRS; CDR2 reads YFSETQ. The CDR3 covers 15 residues. With 7 bases clipped from V and 3 bases from J, the junction kept 10 bases outside the gene matches. CDR3 DNA: TGCGCCAGCCGCCCCGTAGACAGGGTCTACAATGAGCAGTTCTTC. Its protein is CASRPVDRVYNEQFF.

The DNA for the CDR3 is TGTGCCAGCAGCCTGGCAGCCATGACAGGGGGAAGGAACACTGAAGCTTTCTTT. Protein product: CASSLAAMTGGRNTEAFF. The chain recombines TRBV5-4 with TRBJ1-1; 9 bases map to TRBD1. Germline values: CDR1 SGHNT, CDR2 YYREEE (reference sequence). The CDR3 is made up of 18 amino acids. V lost 4 bases to trimming and J lost 1 base; unmatched junction nucleotides: 14.

The chain links TRBV6-5 to TRBJ2-7, with D perhaps matching TRBD2 (5 bases). The CDR3 length is 16 residues. Trimming left V 0 bases short and J 2 bases short, with 14 bases between. Germline V lookup: CDR1 MNHEY, CDR2 SVGAGI. Written as DNA, the CDR3 is TGTGCCAGCAGTTACTCAAACCGGGGAGCGGCCTACGAGCAGTACTTC. Protein product: CASSYSNRGAAYEQYF.

In its sample, this clone was seen a few times. The chain recombines TRBV7-9 with TRBJ2-1; tentative D call: TRBD2 (5 bases). Germline CDR1 and CDR2: SEHNR and FQNEAQ (reference sequence). Trimming removed 3 bases from V and 5 bases from J, with 8 bases in between. CDR3 length: 13 amino acids. The CDR3 sequence is CASSFRGNNEQFF. In nucleotides, the CDR3 is TGTGCCAGCAGCTTTCGAGGGAACAATGAGCAGTTCTTC.

This chain connects TRBV9 to TRBJ1-4; D remains unclear. V dropped 3 bases and J dropped 3 bases, with 12 bases sitting between them. The CDR3 runs 15 residues. Per the germline V gene, CDR1 is SGDLS and CDR2 is YYNGEE. In DNA, the CDR3 is TGTGCCAGCAGCGCCGGGGTGGTTGCTAATGAAAAACTGTTTTTT. This gives the protein CASSAGVVANEKLFF.

The chain recombines TRBV19 with TRBJ2-3; 10 bases are a match to TRBD1. Germline V lookup: CDR1 LNHDA, CDR2 SQIVND (reference sequence). The CDR3 has 16 residues. The V gene end was trimmed by 4 bases and the J gene end by 1 base; junction bases not matched to a gene: 5. The CDR3 reads CASSTRDRGGTDTQYF. In DNA, the CDR3 is TGTGCCAGTAGTACCCGGGACAGGGGAGGCACAGATACGCAGTATTTT.